This T cell receptor beta chain was profiled in a study of OX40 agonist ivuxolimab in advanced cancers. A single count supports this clone. Germline V gene data show CDR1 as MDHEN and CDR2 as SYDVKM. The trim removed 4 bases at V and 2 bases at J, leaving 5 bases unmatched. This CDR3 contains 15 residues. Sequencing was performed with immunoSEQ multiplex PCR; in TCRdb, only in-frame clones are kept and a portion is missing. The table lists more than 80,000 clones, around 88% of them singletons, with over 1.2% in the top ten. The TCR comes from an adult with an advanced solid tumor such as melanoma, head and neck, liver or kidney cancer. J is TRBJ2-5 and V is TRBV28; TRBD2 matches at 9 bases. The specimen comprised CD4+ or CD8+ T cells sorted from blood, sampled in a trial of the OX40 agonist ivuxolimab. CDR3 nucleotide sequence: TGTGCCAGCAGTTGGATGACTAGCGGTCAAGAGACCCAGTACTTC. It codes for CASSWMTSGQETQYF.